The next 27 T cell receptor beta chains were all read from a single sample in a study of cytomegalovirus exposure and HLA in healthy donors. The PCR was carried out with 60 Vbeta primers and 13 Jbeta primers. Profiling relied on immunoSEQ multiplex PCR, and the TCRdb table lists in-frame clones only, not all of them. Of tens of thousands of clones listed, approximately 86% were seen once; the top ten hold 10% to 13%. The specimen was PBMCs. The receptors here all came from a woman aged 18-29 years in good health and CMV-seropositive.

This clone was detected only once. The rearrangement joins TRBV9 to TRBJ2-5; D is perhaps TRBD2 (7 bases). This CDR3 is 15 amino acids long. Germline CDR1 reads SGDLS; CDR2 reads YYNGEE. Trimming left V 0 bases short and J 1 base short, with 10 bases between. The CDR3 sequence is CASSVEGGSQETQYF. The CDR3 bases are TGTGCCAGCAGCGTAGAGGGGGGGAGCCAAGAGACCCAGTACTTC.

The chain is built from TRBV4-1 and TRBJ1-1; the match to TRBD1 covers 10 bases. Germline CDR1 is MGHRA and CDR2 is YSYEKL. The CDR3 has 15 residues. With V trimmed by 2 bases and J by 8 bases, 8 bases remained unmatched. CDR3 amino acids: CASSQTFDRGREAFF. In DNA form, the CDR3 reads TGCGCCAGCAGCCAAACCTTTGACAGGGGGCGCGAAGCTTTCTTT.

CDR3 protein: CASSPTRGARTYEQYF. The CDR3 nucleotides are TGTGCCAGTAGCCCCACCCGGGGGGCAAGGACCTACGAGCAGTACTTC. The chain has TRBV19 and TRBJ2-5, with a weak D call TRBD2 (7 bases). Judging by the DNA end, TRBJ2-7 fits better; the J call may be wrong. CDR1 and CDR2 (germline): LNHDA, SQIVND (reference sequence). The CDR3 extends over 16 amino acids.

The V and J genes are TRBV5-1 and TRBJ2-2, with TRBD1 matching 8 bases. Losses at the gene ends were 6 bases for V and 2 bases for J; bases not matched to a gene: 3. CDR1 and CDR2 from the germline V gene are SGHRS and YFSETQ. CDR3 length: 14 residues. The CDR3 DNA reads as TGCGCCAGCACGGGACAGGACAACACCGGGGAGCTGTTTTTT. Its translation is CASTGQDNTGELFF.

CDR3 nucleotides: TGTGCCGGGATGGGGGACAGTTATAATTCACCCCTCCACTTT. It specifies CAGMGDSYNSPLHF. The chain links TRBV30 to TRBJ1-6; 7 positions match TRBD1. Germline CDR1 GTSNPN, CDR2 SVGIG (reference sequence). The length of the CDR3 is 14 residues. The ends lost 8 bases at V and 4 bases at J; junction bases unmatched: 8.

This clone was counted once. This chain links TRBV30 with TRBJ2-3, with a tentative D call TRBD1 (6 bases). V lost 0 bases and J 2 bases, leaving 9 bases between the germline ends. The length of the CDR3 is 14 residues. Germline assignment: CDR1 GTSNPN and CDR2 SVGIG (reference sequence). This CDR3 reads CAWSVHRATDTQYF. DNA of the CDR3: TGTGCCTGGAGTGTACACAGGGCCACAGATACGCAGTATTTT.

This chain joins TRBV7-2 and TRBJ2-2; D might be TRBD2 (7 bases). The V end was cut by 5 bases, the J end by 1 base, with 20 bases between. CDR3 length: 18 amino acids. The germline V gene encodes CDR1 SGHTA and CDR2 FQGNSA. Written as DNA, the CDR3 is TGTGCCAGCAGCCTCCCGGGGGGCACGATCGAGAACACCGGGGAGCTGTTTTTT. Amino acids: CASSLPGGTIENTGELFF.

In DNA form, the CDR3 reads TGTGCCAGCAGTTTCCAGCGGGAGCCCCCTCGGCGTGAACGTTCCAAAAACATTCAGTACTTC. Amino acid sequence: CASSFQREPPRRERSKNIQYF. The chain combines TRBV27 with TRBJ2-4; 8 bases map to TRBD2. This CDR3 is built from 21 residues. Germline V CDR1 and CDR2: MNHEY, SMNVEV (reference sequence). With V trimmed by 3 bases and J by 2 bases, 21 bases remained unmatched.

This clone has only one observation. The V and J genes are TRBV7-2 and TRBJ2-1; D ambiguous. CDR3 length equals 13 residues. Germline loops: CDR1 SGHTA, CDR2 FQGNSA. Trimming cost V 4 bases and J 10 bases, with 14 bases left between them. In DNA form, the CDR3 reads TGTGCCAGCAGCTCACGGTTCCATTTAGAGCAGTTCTTC. It translates to CASSSRFHLEQFF.

The chain is built from TRBV21-1 and TRBJ2-3; the D call TRBD1 from the table was never checked on the DNA. TRBV21-1 is deemed a pseudogene. CDR3 length: 18 residues. CDR3 in DNA: TGTGCCAGCAGCACTGGACAGGGGACCCGTACTAGCACAGATACGCAGTATTTT. Protein product: CASSTGQGTRTSTDTQYF.

The chain's CDR3 is CASSMGLAGDTDTQYF. The CDR3 nucleotides are TGTGCCAGCAGCATGGGACTAGCGGGAGACACAGATACGCAGTATTTT. The genes are TRBV7-3 and TRBJ2-3; 14 nucleotides agree with TRBD2. CDR3 length equals 16 residues. Trimming took 5 bases from V and 2 from J; bases not matched to a gene: 3. Germline V lookup: CDR1 SGHTA, CDR2 FQGTGA.

The rearrangement links TRBV7-9 to TRBJ1-2; no clear D. This CDR3 is built from 14 residues. V shed 6 bases and J shed 8 bases, with 19 bases lying between them. Germline V gene lookup returns CDR1 SEHNR and CDR2 FQNEAQ (reference sequence). CDR3 amino acids: CASRTGSSVYGYTF. CDR3 in DNA: TGTGCCAGCAGGACCGGGTCCTCCGTGTACGGCTACACCTTC.

This rearrangement joins TRBV6-4 to TRBJ2-2; a possible D gene is TRBD1 (6 bases). Trimming removed 6 bases from V and 1 base from J, with 15 bases in between. Germline loops: CDR1 MRHNA, CDR2 SNTAGT. This CDR3 is 16 amino acids long. CDR3 nucleotide sequence: TGTGCCAGCAGCGACACCGGACAGCGGAACACCGGGGAGCTGTTTTTT. Its translation: CASSDTGQRNTGELFF.

This chain connects TRBV6-6 to TRBJ2-3; a possible D gene is TRBD1 (5 bases). Per the germline V gene, CDR1 is MNHNY and CDR2 is SVGAGI (reference sequence). This CDR3 is 14 amino acids long. V lost 7 bases, J lost 4 bases, and 15 bases lay in between. CDR3 loop: CASTPTEVPDTQYF. The CDR3 nucleotides are TGTGCCAGCACCCCGACAGAGGTCCCAGATACGCAGTATTTT.

This chain links TRBV5-1 with TRBJ2-4, with 9 bases identical to TRBD1. V gave up 4 bases and J gave up 1 base; unmatched junction bases: 21. The length of the CDR3 is 21 residues. Germline V gene data show CDR1 as SGHRS and CDR2 as YFSETQ. For the CDR3, the DNA is TGCGCCAGCAGCCGAGACAACGCAGGGACAGGGCTTCTGCCGGCCAAAAACATTCAGTACTTC. As protein: CASSRDNAGTGLLPAKNIQYF.

The chain employs TRBV4-3 and TRBJ2-2, with 9 bases identical to TRBD2. The junction had 8 bases not matched to a gene; V was cut back by 1 base and J by 8 bases. Germline CDR1 is LGHNA and CDR2 is YSLEER. The CDR3 runs to 16 residues. As DNA, the CDR3 is TGCGCCAGCAGCCAAGGAGCGACTAGCGGTCTAGGGGAGCTGTTTTTT. Residues: CASSQGATSGLGELFF.

This chain joins TRBV25-1 and TRBJ2-2; tentative D call: TRBD1 (6 bases). The length of the CDR3 is 17 residues. The germline V and J ends were trimmed by 3 bases and 0 bases, with 14 bases remaining between them. Germline CDR1 reads MGHDK; CDR2 reads SYGVNS. CDR3 region: CASSDHSRGPNTGELFF. The CDR3 DNA sequence: TGTGCCAGCAGTGATCACTCCAGGGGACCGAACACCGGGGAGCTGTTTTTT.

This CDR3 reads CSVGGGGGTGTAYEQYF. CDR3 nucleotides: TGCAGCGTTGGAGGGGGTGGGGGGACAGGGACCGCCTACGAGCAGTACTTC. The gene calls are TRBV29-1 and TRBJ2-7; 9 bases match TRBD1. The CDR3 totals 17 residues. Trimming removed 4 bases from V and 2 bases from J; junction bases left unmatched: 15. Germline V gene lookup returns CDR1 SQVTM and CDR2 ANQGSEA.

The chain recombines TRBV7-2 with TRBJ2-7, with 8 bases identical to TRBD1. The V and J ends lost 5 bases and 0 bases, in that order; junction bases with no gene match: 9. CDR3 length: 16 amino acids. Germline CDR1 reads SGHTA; CDR2 reads FQGNSA. The CDR3 reads CASSPRGQASSYEQYF. Written as DNA, the CDR3 is TGTGCCAGCAGCCCCCGGGGACAGGCGAGCTCCTACGAGCAGTACTTC.

The V call is TRBV15, the J call TRBJ1-4; TRBD1 is a possible D gene (5 bases). V was cut by 1 base and J by 3 bases, with 18 bases left in between. There are 18 residues in the CDR3. Germline V gene lookup returns CDR1 LNHNV and CDR2 YYDKDF (reference sequence). CDR3 sequence (DNA): TGTGCCACCAGCAGAGTCTTTCTCCTGGGGCAGTCTAATGAAAAACTGTTTTTT. It translates to CATSRVFLLGQSNEKLFF.

This chain connects TRBV7-9 to TRBJ1-6, with D possibly being TRBD1 (5 bases). The CDR3 extends over 18 amino acids. The germline CDR1 and CDR2 sequences are SEHNR and FQNEAQ (reference sequence). V lost 2 bases, J lost 0 bases, and 14 bases lay in between. CDR3: CASSLYQGPSSYNSPLHF. The CDR3 coding sequence is TGTGCCAGCAGCTTATACCAGGGTCCGAGCTCCTATAATTCACCCCTCCACTTT. Using reference TRBV7-9 and TRBJ1-6 for the parts outside the CDR3, the full variable domain is DTGVSQNPRHKITKRGQNVTFRCDPISEHNRLYWYRQTLGQGPEFLTYFQNEAQLEKSRLLSDRFSAERPKGSFSTLEIQRTEQGDSAMYLCASSLYQGPSSYNSPLHFGNGTRLTVT.

The gene calls are TRBV9 and TRBJ1-3; D not resolved. The germline V and J ends were trimmed by 2 bases and 0 bases, with 9 bases remaining between them. This CDR3 has 15 amino acids. The germline gives CDR1 SGDLS, CDR2 YYNGEE. CDR3 protein: CASSVRGVSGNTIYF. The CDR3 DNA reads as TGTGCCAGCAGCGTTCGGGGAGTCTCTGGAAACACCATATATTTT.

The chain recombines TRBV30 with TRBJ1-2, with 12 bases identical to TRBD1. Germline-derived CDR1 and CDR2 are GTSNPN and SVGIG (reference sequence). With 3 bases clipped from V and 4 bases from J, the junction kept 3 bases outside the gene matches. CDR3 length: 14 amino acids. The CDR3 nucleotides read TGTGCCTGGAGCATGGGACAGGGGGCCTATGGCTACACCTTC. Translating it yields CAWSMGQGAYGYTF.

This clone was picked up one time. V usage is TRBV7-2 and J usage is TRBJ1-1; D is possibly TRBD1 (5 bases). The CDR3 contains 15 residues. Germline-derived CDR1 and CDR2 are SGHTA and FQGNSA. V was cut by 2 bases and J by 3 bases, with 13 bases left in between. CDR3 coding DNA: TGTGCCAGCAGCTTACGGGGGGGGTCGTACACTGAAGCTTTCTTT. Protein: CASSLRGGSYTEAFF. Complete variable domain (other parts from reference TRBV7-2 and TRBJ1-1): GAGVSQSPSNKVTEKGKDVELRCDPISGHTALYWYRQSLGQGLEFLIYFQGNSAPDKSGLPSDRFSAERTGGSVSTLTIQRTQQEDSAVYLCASSLRGGSYTEAFFGQGTRLTVV.

This chain links TRBV27 with TRBJ1-5, with 8 bases lining up with TRBD1. Looked up from germline, CDR1 is MNHEY and CDR2 is SMNVEV (reference sequence). V lost 4 bases and J lost 10; bases outside the gene matches: 6. The CDR3 runs to 13 residues. CDR3 loop: CASSSTDRDPQHF. The CDR3 DNA reads TGTGCCAGCAGTTCTACGGACAGGGATCCCCAGCATTTT.

The genes are TRBV4-2 and TRBJ2-7; perhaps TRBD1 as D (6 bases). The germline V gene encodes CDR1 LGHNA and CDR2 YNFKEQ. Between the trimmed V and J ends, which lost 2 bases and 3 bases, there was a span of 11 bases. This CDR3 contains 14 residues. The CDR3 reads CASSQYLQGYEQYF. DNA of the CDR3: TGTGCCAGCAGCCAATACCTACAGGGCTACGAGCAGTACTTC.

This clone was recorded only once. The chain couples TRBV7-9 to TRBJ2-2, with a possible D match to TRBD2 (5 bases). Germline V gene data show CDR1 as SEHNR and CDR2 as FQNEAQ (reference sequence). V was pared by 3 bases and J by 4 bases, with 6 bases between. This CDR3 contains 13 residues. The CDR3, as DNA: TGTGCCAGCAGCTTGACTATCACCGGGGAGCTGTTTTTT. Residues: CASSLTITGELFF.